The rows below give T cell receptor beta chains drawn from one sample of a study of CD8 T cells in ankylosing spondylitis. A single record per CDR3 protein comes from TCRdb applying MiXCR to the 5' RACE reads. This sample has 250,000 to 400,000 distinct CDR3 sequences; around 10% occur once, and the top ten carry roughly 9%. Sequencing input: blood, either unsorted or a sorted T cell fraction (not recorded which). The receptors here all came from a female donor with ankylosing spondylitis or in good health (not recorded which). Both conserved end residues are part of each CDR3. Fields, in order: CDR3 protein, CDR3 DNA, J gene, D gene, clone size, V gene. D genes are given only for firm matches. Some rows have no size entry. The others give once, few or many, or a class for an expanded clone.

cdr3_aa: CASSLVSTYEQFF
cdr3_nt: TGTGCCAGCAGCTTAGTTTCCACTTATGAGCAGTTCTTC
j_call: TRBJ2-1
d_call: .
clone_size: .
v_call: TRBV7-2

cdr3_aa: CSVGLAGVTDTQYF
cdr3_nt: TGCAGCGTTGGCCTAGCGGGGGTCACAGATACGCAGTATTTT
j_call: TRBJ2-3
d_call: TRBD2
clone_size: many
v_call: TRBV29-1

cdr3_aa: CASSPPLTEAFF
cdr3_nt: TGTGCCAGCAGCCCCCCGTTGACTGAAGCTTTCTTT
j_call: TRBJ1-1
d_call: .
clone_size: many
v_call: TRBV14

cdr3_aa: CASSLEGDGYGSPLHF
cdr3_nt: TGCGCCAGCAGCTTGGAAGGTGACGGGTACGGTTCACCCCTCCACTTT
j_call: TRBJ1-6
d_call: .
clone_size: many
v_call: TRBV5-1

cdr3_aa: CSASGLNTGELFF
cdr3_nt: TGCAGTGCCTCCGGGCTGAACACCGGGGAGCTGTTTTTT
j_call: TRBJ2-2
d_call: .
clone_size: many
v_call: TRBV20-1

cdr3_aa: CASRLTGGANQPQHF
cdr3_nt: TGTGCCAGCAGACTGACAGGGGGCGCGAATCAGCCCCAGCATTTT
j_call: TRBJ1-5
d_call: TRBD1
clone_size: many
v_call: TRBV6-1

cdr3_aa: CASSRLTSTDTQYF
cdr3_nt: TGTGCCAGCAGTCGACTTACTAGCACAGATACGCAGTATTTT
j_call: TRBJ2-3
d_call: .
clone_size: many
v_call: TRBV27

cdr3_aa: CATTGEAFF
cdr3_nt: TGTGCCACCACAGGGGAAGCTTTCTTT
j_call: TRBJ1-1
d_call: .
clone_size: many
v_call: TRBV24-1

cdr3_aa: CASSESQGASNEQFF
cdr3_nt: TGCGCCAGCAGTGAGTCCCAGGGGGCGTCGAATGAGCAGTTCTTC
j_call: TRBJ2-1
d_call: TRBD1
clone_size: many
v_call: TRBV10-2

cdr3_aa: CASSLQVGNYGYTF
cdr3_nt: TGCGCCAGCAGCTTGCAAGTAGGGAACTATGGCTACACCTTC
j_call: TRBJ1-2
d_call: .
clone_size: many
v_call: TRBV5-1

cdr3_aa: CASSQGDRSYEQYF
cdr3_nt: TGTGCCAGCTCACAGGGGGATCGCTCCTACGAGCAGTACTTC
j_call: TRBJ2-7
d_call: .
clone_size: many
v_call: TRBV18

cdr3_aa: CASSPGASSSYEQYF
cdr3_nt: TGTGCCAGCAGCCCCGGGGCGTCGAGTTCCTACGAGCAGTACTTC
j_call: TRBJ2-7
d_call: .
clone_size: few
v_call: TRBV3-1

cdr3_aa: CASSLFGASGGTDTQYF
cdr3_nt: TGTGCCAGCAGCTTATTTGGGGCTAGCGGGGGCACAGATACGCAGTATTTT
j_call: TRBJ2-3
d_call: TRBD2
clone_size: many
v_call: TRBV11-2

cdr3_aa: CASSSLSRGGRNGELFF
cdr3_nt: TGTGCCAGCAGTTCCCTTTCGCGGGGGGGCCGGAACGGGGAGCTGTTTTTT
j_call: TRBJ2-2
d_call: TRBD2
clone_size: many
v_call: TRBV28

cdr3_aa: CASSTWERGYNSPLHF
cdr3_nt: TGTGCCAGCAGTACGTGGGAGCGGGGCTATAATTCACCCCTCCACTTT
j_call: TRBJ1-6
d_call: .
clone_size: .
v_call: TRBV6-2/TRBV6-3

cdr3_aa: CASSLYGYEQYF
cdr3_nt: TGTGCCAGCAGCTTGTACGGCTACGAGCAGTACTTC
j_call: TRBJ2-7
d_call: .
clone_size: many
v_call: TRBV5-5

cdr3_aa: CSVGRVDSPLHF
cdr3_nt: TGCAGTGTTGGCAGGGTGGATTCACCCCTCCACTTT
j_call: TRBJ1-6
d_call: .
clone_size: many
v_call: TRBV20-1

cdr3_aa: CSVPWGYNEQFF
cdr3_nt: TGCAGCGTGCCGTGGGGTTACAATGAGCAGTTCTTC
j_call: TRBJ2-1
d_call: .
clone_size: few
v_call: TRBV29-1

cdr3_aa: CASRTLGTPSNYGYTF
cdr3_nt: TGTGCCAGCAGGACCCTTGGGACCCCGTCGAACTATGGCTACACCTTC
j_call: TRBJ1-2
d_call: .
clone_size: .
v_call: TRBV12-3/TRBV12-4

cdr3_aa: CATSRDTGAEKTQYF
cdr3_nt: TGTGCCACCAGCAGAGATACGGGGGCCGAGAAGACCCAGTACTTC
j_call: TRBJ2-5
d_call: .
clone_size: .
v_call: TRBV15

cdr3_aa: CASGPTSTDTQYF
cdr3_nt: TGTGCCAGCGGCCCGACTAGCACAGATACGCAGTATTTT
j_call: TRBJ2-3
d_call: .
clone_size: many
v_call: TRBV7-9

cdr3_aa: CSAPRTGENEQFF
cdr3_nt: TGCAGTGCACCTCGGACAGGGGAAAATGAGCAGTTCTTC
j_call: TRBJ2-1
d_call: TRBD1
clone_size: .
v_call: TRBV20-1

cdr3_aa: CASSTGTSGYQETQYF
cdr3_nt: TGCGCCAGCAGCACCGGGACTAGCGGATACCAAGAGACCCAGTACTTC
j_call: TRBJ2-5
d_call: TRBD2
clone_size: many
v_call: TRBV5-1

cdr3_aa: CASTRQGVDTGELFF
cdr3_nt: TGTGCCAGCACGAGGCAGGGCGTAGACACCGGGGAGCTGTTTTTT
j_call: TRBJ2-2
d_call: .
clone_size: many
v_call: TRBV6-2/TRBV6-3

cdr3_aa: CASSPREGTNEKLFF
cdr3_nt: TGTGCCAGCTCACCACGCGAGGGAACTAATGAAAAACTGTTTTTT
j_call: TRBJ1-4
d_call: .
clone_size: once
v_call: TRBV18

cdr3_aa: CASSLIVQGILNQPQHF
cdr3_nt: TGTGCCAGCAGTTTAATAGTACAGGGGATATTAAATCAGCCCCAGCATTTT
j_call: TRBJ1-5
d_call: TRBD1
clone_size: many
v_call: TRBV27

cdr3_aa: CATSRDYGGSSYEQYF
cdr3_nt: TGTGCCACCAGCAGAGATTACGGAGGGAGCTCCTACGAGCAGTACTTC
j_call: TRBJ2-7
d_call: .
clone_size: few
v_call: TRBV15

cdr3_aa: CATSDNDYQSYNEQFF
cdr3_nt: TGTGCCACCAGTGATAACGACTACCAGTCCTACAATGAGCAGTTCTTC
j_call: TRBJ2-1
d_call: .
clone_size: many
v_call: TRBV24-1

cdr3_aa: CASSEDARRQYEQYF
cdr3_nt: TGTGCCAGCAGTGAGGACGCACGGCGACAATACGAGCAGTACTTC
j_call: TRBJ2-7
d_call: .
clone_size: few
v_call: TRBV2

cdr3_aa: CASSLDLVGTDTQYF
cdr3_nt: TGCGCCAGCAGCTTGGACCTAGTTGGGACAGATACGCAGTATTTT
j_call: TRBJ2-3
d_call: .
clone_size: many
v_call: TRBV5-1

cdr3_aa: CASSDDPDRDSFYGYTF
cdr3_nt: TGTGCCAGCAGTGATGACCCGGACAGGGACTCGTTCTATGGCTACACCTTC
j_call: TRBJ1-2
d_call: TRBD1
clone_size: .
v_call: TRBV2

cdr3_aa: CSARDSRARNNEQFF
cdr3_nt: TGCAGTGCTAGAGATTCCAGGGCTCGTAACAATGAGCAGTTCTTC
j_call: TRBJ2-1
d_call: .
clone_size: many
v_call: TRBV20-1

cdr3_aa: CSARVAGGAKNIQYF
cdr3_nt: TGCAGTGCTAGAGTAGCGGGGGGAGCCAAAAACATTCAGTACTTC
j_call: TRBJ2-4
d_call: TRBD2
clone_size: many
v_call: TRBV20-1

cdr3_aa: CASSYSMAATNEKLFF
cdr3_nt: TGTGCCAGCAGTTACTCGATGGCAGCAACTAATGAAAAACTGTTTTTT
j_call: TRBJ1-4
d_call: .
clone_size: many
v_call: TRBV6-5

cdr3_aa: CASSSGGRETQYF
cdr3_nt: TGTGCTAGCAGCTCCGGTGGGCGAGAGACCCAGTACTTC
j_call: TRBJ2-5
d_call: .
clone_size: .
v_call: TRBV7-7

cdr3_aa: CAISGARDNSPLHF
cdr3_nt: TGTGCCATCAGTGGCGCCAGAGATAATTCACCCCTCCACTTT
j_call: TRBJ1-6
d_call: .
clone_size: many
v_call: TRBV10-3

cdr3_aa: CSASPVAGGSDEQFF
cdr3_nt: TGCAGTGCTAGTCCCGTAGCGGGAGGGTCGGATGAGCAGTTCTTC
j_call: TRBJ2-1
d_call: TRBD2
clone_size: many
v_call: TRBV20-1

cdr3_aa: CASSSGTGVFGEKEAFF
cdr3_nt: TGTGCCAGCAGCTCCGGGACAGGGGTTTTTGGGGAAAAGGAAGCTTTCTTT
j_call: TRBJ1-1
d_call: TRBD1
clone_size: many
v_call: TRBV5-8

cdr3_aa: CASSFRTSGRNTGELFF
cdr3_nt: TGTGCCAGCAGCTTCCGGACTAGCGGGAGGAACACCGGGGAGCTGTTTTTT
j_call: TRBJ2-2
d_call: TRBD2
clone_size: .
v_call: TRBV5-5

cdr3_aa: CASSSGLAGRAYEQYF
cdr3_nt: TGTGCCAGCAGCTCCGGACTAGCAGGGAGGGCCTACGAGCAGTACTTC
j_call: TRBJ2-7
d_call: TRBD2
clone_size: few
v_call: TRBV11-2

cdr3_aa: CASTRMDSTYGYTF
cdr3_nt: TGTGCCAGCACCCGGATGGACAGCACTTATGGCTACACCTTC
j_call: TRBJ1-2
d_call: .
clone_size: many
v_call: TRBV6-1

cdr3_aa: CASSHSAGREGKNIQYF
cdr3_nt: TGTGCCAGCAGCCATTCGGCTGGTCGGGAGGGCAAAAACATTCAGTACTTC
j_call: TRBJ2-4
d_call: TRBD2
clone_size: .
v_call: TRBV28

cdr3_aa: CASSRWTSKDEQFF
cdr3_nt: TGTGCCAGCAGTCGATGGACTAGTAAAGATGAGCAGTTCTTC
j_call: TRBJ2-1
d_call: TRBD2
clone_size: .
v_call: TRBV6-2/TRBV6-3

cdr3_aa: CSARVLAGAIQETQYF
cdr3_nt: TGCAGTGCTAGAGTACTAGCGGGAGCTATCCAAGAGACCCAGTACTTC
j_call: TRBJ2-5
d_call: TRBD2
clone_size: .
v_call: TRBV20-1

cdr3_aa: CSVPGGGTSGRSVYEQYF
cdr3_nt: TGCAGCGTTCCCGGGGGGGGTACTAGCGGGAGATCTGTTTACGAGCAGTACTTC
j_call: TRBJ2-7
d_call: TRBD2
clone_size: .
v_call: TRBV29-1

cdr3_aa: CATSRDRGVTYNEQFF
cdr3_nt: TGTGCCACCAGCAGAGATCGGGGGGTAACCTACAATGAGCAGTTCTTC
j_call: TRBJ2-1
d_call: TRBD2
clone_size: few
v_call: TRBV15

cdr3_aa: CASSLLLGSNQPQHF
cdr3_nt: TGTGCCAGCAGCCTCCTGCTGGGGAGCAATCAGCCCCAGCATTTT
j_call: TRBJ1-5
d_call: .
clone_size: .
v_call: TRBV4-2

cdr3_aa: CASSPSESEAFF
cdr3_nt: TGTGCCAGCAGCCCCAGCGAGTCTGAAGCTTTCTTT
j_call: TRBJ1-1
d_call: .
clone_size: many
v_call: TRBV3-1

cdr3_aa: CASSRGTGFDTGELFF
cdr3_nt: TGTGCCAGCAGCCGCGGGACAGGGTTTGACACCGGGGAGCTGTTTTTT
j_call: TRBJ2-2
d_call: TRBD1
clone_size: few
v_call: TRBV6-1

cdr3_aa: CASSFNGEKLFF
cdr3_nt: TGTGCCAGCAGTTTTAACGGTGAAAAACTGTTTTTT
j_call: TRBJ1-4
d_call: .
clone_size: many
v_call: TRBV12-3/TRBV12-4

cdr3_aa: CASSLADRENIQYF
cdr3_nt: TGTGCCAGCAGCTTAGCGGACAGGGAAAACATTCAGTACTTC
j_call: TRBJ2-4
d_call: TRBD1
clone_size: many
v_call: TRBV7-9

cdr3_aa: CSARDLGLALSTDTQYF
cdr3_nt: TGCAGTGCTAGAGACTTAGGACTAGCGCTTAGCACAGATACGCAGTATTTT
j_call: TRBJ2-3
d_call: TRBD2
clone_size: many
v_call: TRBV20-1

cdr3_aa: CASSSLKGGGNQPQHF
cdr3_nt: TGTGCCAGCAGTTCCCTGAAGGGGGGCGGCAATCAGCCCCAGCATTTT
j_call: TRBJ1-5
d_call: .
clone_size: .
v_call: TRBV28

cdr3_aa: CSARDPDSTYEQYF
cdr3_nt: TGCAGTGCTAGAGACCCGGACTCAACCTACGAGCAGTACTTC
j_call: TRBJ2-7
d_call: .
clone_size: many
v_call: TRBV20-1

cdr3_aa: CSASARDGTGELFF
cdr3_nt: TGCAGTGCTAGTGCCAGGGACGGGACCGGGGAGCTGTTTTTT
j_call: TRBJ2-2
d_call: .
clone_size: many
v_call: TRBV20-1

cdr3_aa: CASSLGGDYEQYF
cdr3_nt: TGCGCCAGCAGCTTGGGAGGGGACTACGAGCAGTACTTC
j_call: TRBJ2-7
d_call: .
clone_size: many
v_call: TRBV5-1

cdr3_aa: CASREGTGAFYGYTF
cdr3_nt: TGTGCCAGCAGAGAGGGGACAGGGGCGTTTTATGGCTACACCTTC
j_call: TRBJ1-2
d_call: TRBD1
clone_size: many
v_call: TRBV6-1

cdr3_aa: CATSRITRRAGDFYNEQFF
cdr3_nt: TGTGCCACCAGCAGAATCACTCGGAGAGCGGGAGACTTTTACAATGAGCAGTTCTTC
j_call: TRBJ2-1
d_call: TRBD2
clone_size: many
v_call: TRBV15